These 21 T cell receptor beta chains were sequenced from one sample in a study of T-cell memory formation after mild COVID-19. In TCRdb, the 5' RACE reads were re-called with MiXCR into one record per CDR3 protein. The repertoire holds hundreds of thousands of distinct CDR3 sequences, approximately 15% seen once, with 2% to 2.5% in the top ten. Sequenced: PBMCs or a T cell subset sorted from them (not recorded which). The origin of the receptors is an adult woman who had mild COVID-19 (a few samples of this study predate the infection). Cell type and time point are not known.

This clonotype was counted between two and nine times. The chain carries TRBV12-3 or TRBV12-4 and TRBJ1-2; TRBD1 agrees at 7 bases. The length of the CDR3 is 16 residues. V was pared by 4 bases and J by 6 bases, with 14 bases of the junction left unmatched. This CDR3 reads CASSSYRETGRDGYTF. CDR3 sequence (DNA): TGTGCCAGCAGTTCGTACCGAGAGACAGGGAGGGATGGCTACACCTTC.

This clonotype was detected a few times. The V gene is TRBV18, the J gene TRBJ2-7; 8 bases agree with TRBD2. In germline, CDR1 is KGHSH, CDR2 LQKENI. V gave up 3 bases and J gave up 2 bases; unmatched junction bases: 6. The CDR3 length is 15 residues. CDR3 coding DNA: TGTGCCAGCTCACCCGCGGGTAGCGGGGCCTACGAGCAGTACTTC. Its protein product is CASSPAGSGAYEQYF.

This clonotype was seen a handful of times. The V call is TRBV30, the J call TRBJ1-1; D gene uncertain. The V end was cut by 0 bases, the J end by 1 base, with 12 bases between. CDR1 is GTSNPN and CDR2 is SVGIG in the germline V gene (reference sequence). The CDR3 loop spans 15 amino acids. This chain's CDR3 is CAWSVKTSGNTEAFF. In nucleotides, the CDR3 is TGTGCCTGGAGTGTGAAGACTTCCGGGAACACTGAAGCTTTCTTT.

This clonotype was seen only a few times. The CDR3 reads CASSSPSRSSYEQYF. CDR3 DNA sequence: TGTGCCAGCAGTTCCCCGAGCCGTAGCTCCTACGAGCAGTACTTC. The genes are TRBV6-6 and TRBJ2-7, with no clear D. The CDR3 length is 15 residues. Deletions cut 4 bases from V and 0 bases from J, with 13 bases between. CDR1 and CDR2 from the germline V gene are MNHNY and SVGAGI (reference sequence).

The V call is TRBV20-1, the J call TRBJ1-3; possibly TRBD1 for D (5 bases). CDR1 is DFQATT and CDR2 is SNEGSKA in the germline V gene (reference sequence). This CDR3 is built from 16 residues. V was clipped by 1 base and J by 0 bases, with 13 bases between them. CDR3 sequence (DNA): TGCAGTGCTAGAGTTAACGGGGCCGGCTCTGGAAACACCATATATTTT. Protein product: CSARVNGAGSGNTIYF.

The V gene is TRBV2, the J gene TRBJ1-5; D not certain. V was cut by 2 bases and J by 2 bases, with 4 bases left in between. The germline gives CDR1 SNHLY, CDR2 FYNNEI. The CDR3 is 13 residues long. CDR3 coding DNA: TGTGCCAGCAGTGAAACAGGCAATCAGCCCCAGCATTTT. It yields the protein CASSETGNQPQHF.

The CDR3 is CASSRGTGFSNGYTF. CDR3 DNA: TGTGCCAGCAGCCGCGGGACAGGGTTCTCAAATGGCTACACCTTC. The chain links TRBV12-3 or TRBV12-4 to TRBJ1-2, with 9 bases aligning to TRBD1. CDR3 length: 15 amino acids. V dropped 6 bases and J dropped 6; count of bases not matched to a gene: 11.

This clonotype was found a few times. The rearrangement links TRBV7-2 to TRBJ2-4, with 12 bases matching TRBD2. Germline CDR1 is SGHTA and CDR2 is FQGNSA. This CDR3 region has 18 residues. With V trimmed by 3 bases and J by 4 bases, 10 bases remained unmatched. The CDR3 sequence: CASSFGTSGPRVKNIQYF. The CDR3 region has the DNA TGTGCCAGCAGCTTCGGGACTAGCGGGCCCCGGGTTAAAAACATTCAGTACTTC.

This clonotype showed up just a few times. The chain links TRBV5-1 to TRBJ1-2, with a tentative D call TRBD1 (6 bases). V was pared by 4 bases and J by 8 bases, with 18 bases between. The CDR3 spans 14 residues. Per germline, CDR1 SGHRS and CDR2 YFSETQ. CDR3 region: CASSARTEGGGYTF. The CDR3 nucleotides are TGCGCCAGCAGCGCAAGGACAGAGGGAGGCGGCTACACCTTC.

The chain employs TRBV6-5 and TRBJ2-3; 7 bases line up with TRBD2. CDR1 is MNHEY and CDR2 is SVGAGI in the germline V gene. This CDR3 spans 16 amino acids. J lost 2 bases, V lost 2 bases, and 7 bases had no gene match. The CDR3 region is CASSYGSSGLTDTQYF. In DNA, the CDR3 is TGTGCCAGCAGTTACGGGTCTAGCGGACTCACAGATACGCAGTATTTT.

The chain is built from TRBV10-1 and TRBJ2-1; TRBD2 matches at 7 bases. Trimming took 3 bases from V and 4 from J; bases not matched to a gene: 12. CDR1 and CDR2 from the germline V gene are WNHNN and SYGVQD (reference sequence). This CDR3 comprises 17 residues. The CDR3 loop reads CASSDLAYSGGYNEQFF. Here the CDR3 DNA reads TGCGCCAGCAGTGACCTAGCTTATTCGGGAGGTTACAATGAGCAGTTCTTC.

This clonotype was seen repeatedly, ten times or more. The genes are TRBV27 and TRBJ2-3; TRBD2 agrees at 7 bases. Germline CDR1 and CDR2: MNHEY and SMNVEV (reference sequence). Trimming cost V 0 bases and J 5 bases; bases outside gene matches: 5. This CDR3 has 15 amino acids. CDR3 sequence reads: CASSLSAGVLDTQYF. CDR3 nucleotides: TGTGCCAGCAGTTTATCTGCGGGAGTGTTAGATACGCAGTATTTT.

This chain connects TRBV24-1 to TRBJ1-5; 8 nucleotides match TRBD1. This CDR3 contains 19 residues. CDR1 and CDR2 from the germline V gene are KGHDR and SFDVKD. Trimming took 4 bases from V and 0 from J; bases not matched to a gene: 13. CDR3 amino acids: CATSESPGTGWYSNQPQHF. The CDR3 DNA reads TGTGCCACCAGTGAATCTCCCGGGACAGGCTGGTATAGCAATCAGCCCCAGCATTTT.

This clonotype was counted between two and nine times. The V and J genes are TRBV24-1 and TRBJ1-1, with TRBD1 as a possible D gene (6 bases). The CDR3 runs to 10 residues. CDR1 is KGHDR, CDR2 SFDVKD, per germline. V lost 12 bases to trimming and J lost 10 bases, with 14 bases between them. The DNA of the CDR3 is TGTGCCCCTGACGAACAGGGAGCTTTCTTT. Its translation is CAPDEQGAFF.

The rearrangement links TRBV10-3 to TRBJ2-7, with 9 bases aligning to TRBD1. CDR1 is ENHRY, CDR2 SYGVKD, per germline. Trimming took 5 bases from V and 3 from J; bases not matched to a gene: 2. The CDR3 is 13 amino acids. The CDR3, as DNA: TGTGCCATCAGTCGGGACAGGGACTACGAGCAGTACTTC. This gives the protein CAISRDRDYEQYF.

The CDR3 DNA follows: TGTGCCAGCAGCTTAAAGGGGGCTGGTGGGGCCAACGTCCTGACTTTC. Encoded protein: CASSLKGAGGANVLTF. The chain employs TRBV7-3 and TRBJ2-6; 7 bases line up with TRBD1. V gave up 1 base and J gave up 3 bases; unmatched junction bases: 3. The CDR3 is 16 residues long. In germline, CDR1 is SGHTA, CDR2 FQGTGA. The whole variable domain, remainder taken from reference TRBV7-3 and TRBJ2-6, is GAGVSQTPSNKVTEKGKYVELRCDPISGHTALYWYRQSLGQGPEFLIYFQGTGAADDSGLPNDRFFAVRPEGSVSTLKIQRTERGDSAVYLCASSLKGAGGANVLTFGAGSRLTVL.

At least ten counts were recorded for this clonotype. The chain couples TRBV6-5 to TRBJ2-4; D not certain. Trimming left V 0 bases short and J 6 bases short, with 15 bases between. The CDR3 runs 16 residues. Germline CDR1 reads MNHEY; CDR2 reads SVGAGI. The CDR3 DNA sequence: TGTGCCAGCAGTTACTCGATAGGCCCAACAATAAACATTCAGTACTTC. Translated, it gives CASSYSIGPTINIQYF.

CDR3 residues: CASSHTVHEQYF. The CDR3 nucleotides are TGTGCCAGCAGCCACACAGTACACGAGCAGTACTTC. V usage is TRBV14 and J usage is TRBJ2-7; D gene uncertain. Germline CDR1 SGHDN, CDR2 FVKESK. The V gene lost 3 bases and the J gene lost 5 bases, with 8 bases spanning the gap. The length of the CDR3 is 12 residues.

The V call is TRBV6-1, the J call TRBJ1-5; the D gene is possibly TRBD1 (6 bases). There are 15 residues in the CDR3. Trimming cost V 4 bases and J 6 bases, with 16 bases left between them. The germline V gene has CDR1 MNHNS and CDR2 SASEGT. In DNA, the CDR3 is TGTGCCAGCAGTGCATTTCCGGGGGGCGGTCAGCCCCAGCATTTT. Translation: CASSAFPGGGQPQHF.

The chain recombines TRBV6-6 with TRBJ2-3; D not resolved. Germline V CDR1 and CDR2: MNHNY, SVGAGI (reference sequence). The CDR3 has 14 amino acids. Trimming removed 2 bases from V and 6 bases from J, with 12 bases in between. For the CDR3, the DNA is TGTGCCAGCAGTTACACCGACGGCCGGGATACGCAGTATTTT. It is translated as CASSYTDGRDTQYF.

This clonotype was seen only a few times. The J gene is TRBJ1-1, the V gene TRBV20-1, with D possibly TRBD1 on 5 matching bases. Germline CDR1 and CDR2: DFQATT and SNEGSKA (reference sequence). The ends were cut back, 8 bases at V and 0 bases at J, with 16 bases in the middle. This CDR3 has 14 residues. The CDR3 DNA reads as TGCAGTACCTACAACAGGAGAATGAACACTGAAGCTTTCTTT. This codes for CSTYNRRMNTEAFF.